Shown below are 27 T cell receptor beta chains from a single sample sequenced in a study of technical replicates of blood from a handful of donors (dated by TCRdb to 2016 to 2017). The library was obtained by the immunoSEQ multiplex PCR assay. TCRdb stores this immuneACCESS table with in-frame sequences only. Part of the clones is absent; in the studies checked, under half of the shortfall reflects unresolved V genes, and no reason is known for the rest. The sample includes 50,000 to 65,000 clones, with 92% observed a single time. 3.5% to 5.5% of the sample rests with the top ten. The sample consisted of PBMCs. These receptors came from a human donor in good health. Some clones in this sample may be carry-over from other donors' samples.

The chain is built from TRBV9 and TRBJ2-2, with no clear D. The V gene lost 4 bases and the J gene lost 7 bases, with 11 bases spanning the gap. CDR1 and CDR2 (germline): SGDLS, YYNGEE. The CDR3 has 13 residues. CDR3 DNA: TGTGCCAGCAGCACAGACACCGTCGGGGAGCTGTTTTTT. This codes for CASSTDTVGELFF.

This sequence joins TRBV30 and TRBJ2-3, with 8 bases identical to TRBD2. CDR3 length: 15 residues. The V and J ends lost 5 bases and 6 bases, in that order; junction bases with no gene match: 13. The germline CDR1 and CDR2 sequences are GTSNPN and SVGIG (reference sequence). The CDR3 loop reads CAWGKRAGGKDTQYF. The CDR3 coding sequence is TGTGCCTGGGGCAAAAGGGCGGGAGGAAAGGATACGCAGTATTTT.

CDR3 loop: CASSNTGRETQYF. The CDR3 nucleotides are TGTGCCAGCAGCAATACAGGACGGGAGACCCAGTACTTC. This rearrangement joins TRBV11-3 to TRBJ2-5; D may be TRBD1 (5 bases). The CDR3 is 13 amino acids. V was pared by 5 bases and J by 5 bases, with 12 bases between. Looked up from germline, CDR1 is SGHNT and CDR2 is YENEEA. Based on the CDR3 plus reference TRBV11-3 and TRBJ2-5, the full variable domain is EAGVVQSPRYKIIEKKQPVAFWCNPISGHNTLYWYLQNLGQGPELLIRYENEEAVDDSQLPKDRFSAERLKGVDSTLKIQPAELGDSAVYLCASSNTGRETQYFGPGTRLLVL.

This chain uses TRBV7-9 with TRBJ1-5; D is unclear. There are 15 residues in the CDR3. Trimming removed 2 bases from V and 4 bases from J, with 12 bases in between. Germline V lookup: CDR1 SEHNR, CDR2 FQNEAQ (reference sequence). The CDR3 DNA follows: TGTGCCAGCAGCTTAAGCAGGCCGGGGAATCAGCCCCAGCATTTT. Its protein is CASSLSRPGNQPQHF.

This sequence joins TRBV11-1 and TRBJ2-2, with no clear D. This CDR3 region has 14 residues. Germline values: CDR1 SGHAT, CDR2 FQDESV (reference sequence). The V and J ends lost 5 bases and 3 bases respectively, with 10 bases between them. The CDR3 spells CASSPPYDTGELFF. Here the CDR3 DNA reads TGTGCCAGCAGCCCCCCTTATGACACCGGGGAGCTGTTTTTT.

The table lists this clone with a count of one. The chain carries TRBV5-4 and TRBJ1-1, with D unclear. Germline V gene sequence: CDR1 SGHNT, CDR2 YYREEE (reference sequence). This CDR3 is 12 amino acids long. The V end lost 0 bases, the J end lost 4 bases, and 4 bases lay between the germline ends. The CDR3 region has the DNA TGTGCCAGCAGCTTGGCCAGCACTGAAGCTTTCTTT. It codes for CASSLASTEAFF.

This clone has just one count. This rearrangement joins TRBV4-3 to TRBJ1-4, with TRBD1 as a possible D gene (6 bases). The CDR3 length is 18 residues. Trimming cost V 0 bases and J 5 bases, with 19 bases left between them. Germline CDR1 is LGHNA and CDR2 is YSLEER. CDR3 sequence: CASSQDPRVRGRNEKLFF. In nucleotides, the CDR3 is TGCGCCAGCAGCCAAGATCCCCGTGTCAGGGGACGGAATGAAAAACTGTTTTTT.

Here the CDR3 DNA reads TGTGCCAGCAGTTACTCGAACAGGGTGAACACTGAAGCTTTCTTT. Its translation is CASSYSNRVNTEAFF. The gene calls are TRBV6-6 and TRBJ1-1; possibly TRBD1 for D (6 bases). Germline-derived CDR1 and CDR2 are MNHNY and SVGAGI (reference sequence). The CDR3 consists of 15 residues. V was pared by 0 bases and J by 0 bases, with 8 bases between.

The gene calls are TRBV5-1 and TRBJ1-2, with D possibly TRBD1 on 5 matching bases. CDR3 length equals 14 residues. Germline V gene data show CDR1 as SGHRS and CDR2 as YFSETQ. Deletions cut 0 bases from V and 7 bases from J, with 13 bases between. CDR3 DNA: TGCGCCAGCAGCTTGGAGGCGGGACGGAGTGGCTACACCTTC. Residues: CASSLEAGRSGYTF.

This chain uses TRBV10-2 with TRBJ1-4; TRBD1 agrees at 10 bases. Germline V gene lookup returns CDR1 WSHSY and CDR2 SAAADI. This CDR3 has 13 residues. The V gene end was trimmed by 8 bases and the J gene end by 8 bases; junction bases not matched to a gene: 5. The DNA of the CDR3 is TGCGCCAGCCAATTGACAGGGGGCGAAAAACTGTTTTTT. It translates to CASQLTGGEKLFF.

The CDR3 DNA reads TGTGCCATCAGTGAGTCAAGGGGTAGGGGTCACGAGCAGTACTTC. Translating it yields CAISESRGRGHEQYF. The chain is built from TRBV10-3 and TRBJ2-7, with D perhaps matching TRBD1 (5 bases). There are 15 residues in the CDR3. V dropped 0 bases and J dropped 5 bases, with 14 bases sitting between them. CDR1 is ENHRY and CDR2 is SYGVKD in the germline V gene.

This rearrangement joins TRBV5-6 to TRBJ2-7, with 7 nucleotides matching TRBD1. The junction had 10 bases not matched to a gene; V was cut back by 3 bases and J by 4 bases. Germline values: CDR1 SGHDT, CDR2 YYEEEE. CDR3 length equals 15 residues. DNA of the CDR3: TGTGCCAGCAGCTCCGACAGGGAACGTCGGTACGAGCAGTACTTC. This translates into CASSSDRERRYEQYF.

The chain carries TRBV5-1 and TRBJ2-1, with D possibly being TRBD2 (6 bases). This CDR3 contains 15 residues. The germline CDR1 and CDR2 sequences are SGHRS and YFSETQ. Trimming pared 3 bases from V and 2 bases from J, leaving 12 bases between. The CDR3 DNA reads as TGCGCCAGCAGCTCGGGGGAGTGGGCCTACAATGAGCAGTTCTTC. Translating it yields CASSSGEWAYNEQFF.

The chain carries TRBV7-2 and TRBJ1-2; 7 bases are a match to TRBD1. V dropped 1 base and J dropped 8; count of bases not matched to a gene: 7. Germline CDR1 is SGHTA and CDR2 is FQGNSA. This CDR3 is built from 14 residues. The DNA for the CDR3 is TGTGCCAGCAGCTTAGGTGGACAGGCACGAGGCTACACCTTC. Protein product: CASSLGGQARGYTF.

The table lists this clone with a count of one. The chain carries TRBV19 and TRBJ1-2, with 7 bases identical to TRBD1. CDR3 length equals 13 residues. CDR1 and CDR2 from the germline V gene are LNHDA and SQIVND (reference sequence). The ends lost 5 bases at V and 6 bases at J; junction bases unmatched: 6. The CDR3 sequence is CASSFRDRNGYTF. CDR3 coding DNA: TGTGCCAGTAGTTTCCGGGACAGAAATGGCTACACCTTC.

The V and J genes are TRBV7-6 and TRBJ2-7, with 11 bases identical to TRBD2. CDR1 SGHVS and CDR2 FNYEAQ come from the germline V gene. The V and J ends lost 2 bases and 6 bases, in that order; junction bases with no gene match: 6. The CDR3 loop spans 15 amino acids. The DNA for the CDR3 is TGTGCCAGCAGCTTAAGGCTAGCGGGGGGTTCCGAGCAGTACTTC. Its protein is CASSLRLAGGSEQYF. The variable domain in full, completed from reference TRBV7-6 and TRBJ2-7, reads GAGVSQSPRYKVTKRGQDVALRCDPISGHVSLYWYRQALGQGPEFLTYFNYEAQQDKSGLPNDRFSAERPEGSISTLTIQRTEQRDSAMYRCASSLRLAGGSEQYFGPGTRLTVT.

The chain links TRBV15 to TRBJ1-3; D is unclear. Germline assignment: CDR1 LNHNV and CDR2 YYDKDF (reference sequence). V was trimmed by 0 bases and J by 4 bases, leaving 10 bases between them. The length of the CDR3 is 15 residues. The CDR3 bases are TGTGCCACCAGCAGAGATCTGGCAGTCGGAAACACCATATATTTT. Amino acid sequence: CATSRDLAVGNTIYF.

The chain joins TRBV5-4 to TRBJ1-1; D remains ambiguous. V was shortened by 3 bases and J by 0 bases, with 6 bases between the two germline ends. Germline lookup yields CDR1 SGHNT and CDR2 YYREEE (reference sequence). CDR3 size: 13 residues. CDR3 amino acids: CASSSRLNTEAFF. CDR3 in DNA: TGTGCCAGCAGCTCTAGACTGAACACTGAAGCTTTCTTT.

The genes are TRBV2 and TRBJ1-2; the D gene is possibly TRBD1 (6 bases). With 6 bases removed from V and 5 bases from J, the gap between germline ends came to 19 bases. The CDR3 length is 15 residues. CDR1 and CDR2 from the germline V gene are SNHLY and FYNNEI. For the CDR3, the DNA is TGTGCCAGCAGAAAGGACAGAGGGAAAGGGTATGGCTACACCTTC. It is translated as CASRKDRGKGYGYTF.

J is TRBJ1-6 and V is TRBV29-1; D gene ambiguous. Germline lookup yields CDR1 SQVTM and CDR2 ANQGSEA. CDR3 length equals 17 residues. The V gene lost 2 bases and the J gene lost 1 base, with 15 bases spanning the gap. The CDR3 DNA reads TGCAGCGTTGAATCTCGGGATCGGGGATCCTATAATTCACCCCTCCACTTT. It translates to CSVESRDRGSYNSPLHF. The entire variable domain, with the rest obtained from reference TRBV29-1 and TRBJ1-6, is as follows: SAVISQKPSRDICQRGTSLTIQCQVDSQVTMMFWYRQQPGQSLTLIATANQGSEATYESGFVIDKFPISRPNLTFSTLTVSNMSPEDSSIYLCSVESRDRGSYNSPLHFGNGTRLTVT.

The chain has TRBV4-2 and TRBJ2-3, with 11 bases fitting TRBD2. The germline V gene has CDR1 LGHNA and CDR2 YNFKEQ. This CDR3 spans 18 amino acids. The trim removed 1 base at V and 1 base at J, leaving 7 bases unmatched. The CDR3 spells CASSQGSGRVGGTDTQYF. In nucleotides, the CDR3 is TGTGCCAGCAGCCAAGGTAGCGGGAGGGTCGGTGGCACAGATACGCAGTATTTT.

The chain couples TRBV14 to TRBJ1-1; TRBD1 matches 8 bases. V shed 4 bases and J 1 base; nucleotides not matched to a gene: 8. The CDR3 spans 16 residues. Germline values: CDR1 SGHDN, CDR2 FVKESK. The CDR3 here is CASSRRPGTGNTEAFF. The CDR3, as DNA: TGTGCCAGCAGCCGGCGTCCCGGGACAGGGAACACTGAAGCTTTCTTT.

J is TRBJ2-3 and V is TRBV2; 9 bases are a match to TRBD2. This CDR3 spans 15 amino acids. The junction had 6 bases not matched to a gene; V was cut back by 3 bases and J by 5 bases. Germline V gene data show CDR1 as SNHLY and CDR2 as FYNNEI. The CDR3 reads CASSDGGRAGDTQYF. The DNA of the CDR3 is TGTGCCAGCAGTGACGGCGGGAGGGCCGGAGATACGCAGTATTTT.

The DNA for the CDR3 is TGCGCCAGCAGCTCTTCCTACGAGCAGTACTTC. Translation gives CASSSSYEQYF. The chain couples TRBV5-1 to TRBJ2-7; D uncertain. The CDR3 contains 11 residues. The V end was cut by 3 bases, the J end by 1 base, with 2 bases between. Germline V gene lookup returns CDR1 SGHRS and CDR2 YFSETQ.

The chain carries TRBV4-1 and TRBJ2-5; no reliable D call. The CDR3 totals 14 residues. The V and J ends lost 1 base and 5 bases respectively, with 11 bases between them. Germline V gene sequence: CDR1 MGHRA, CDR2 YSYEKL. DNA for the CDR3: TGCGCCAGCAGCCAAGTAGAGATCATTGAGACCCAGTACTTC. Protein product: CASSQVEIIETQYF.

CDR3 region: CASSQDERATTAGYTQYF. The CDR3 nucleotides are TGTGCCAGCAGCCAAGATGAGAGGGCGACTACCGCCGGTTATACGCAGTATTTT. The chain combines TRBV4-2 with TRBJ2-3; tentative D call: TRBD2 (5 bases). V lost 0 bases to trimming and J lost 7 bases, with 23 bases between them. Germline CDR1 and CDR2: LGHNA and YNFKEQ. The CDR3 is 18 amino acids.

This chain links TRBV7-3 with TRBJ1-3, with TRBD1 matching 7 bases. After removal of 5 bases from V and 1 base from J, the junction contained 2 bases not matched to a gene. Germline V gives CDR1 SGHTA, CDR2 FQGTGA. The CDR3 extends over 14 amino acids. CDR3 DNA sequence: TGTGCCAGCAGCCCGGGACAGTCTGGAAACACCATATATTTT. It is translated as CASSPGQSGNTIYF.